The clone carrying this T cell receptor (beta chain) appeared a few times. Its antigen remains unknown. This sample is drawn from a study of T-cell memory formation after mild COVID-19. Whole-study context: TCR clusters were mostly donor specific.

Whole-study results and caveats: The study found balanced CD4/CD8 in clones contracting day 15 to 85 and a CD4+ lean in later expanders. Chiefly within CM and EM were the contracting CD4+ clones; CD8+ ones were within EMRA.

With constant-segment primers, 5'RACE yielded cDNA libraries of TCR alpha and TCR beta that carried sample barcodes and UMIs. A single record per CDR3 protein comes from TCRdb applying MiXCR to the 5' RACE reads. The sample has about 350,000 distinct CDR3 sequences, 25% to 30% seen once; the top ten hold roughly 14%. This receptor was obtained from an adult woman who had mild COVID-19 (a few samples of this study predate the infection). Cell type and time point are not known. The sequenced material came from PBMCs or a T cell subset sorted from them (not recorded which).

This CDR3 is CASSENPPSGRGTDTQYF. The DNA of the CDR3 is TGTGCCAGCAGTGAAAACCCCCCTAGCGGGCGAGGGACAGATACGCAGTATTTT. The chain combines TRBV6-1 with TRBJ2-3; TRBD2 matches 8 bases. Germline lookup yields CDR1 MNHNS and CDR2 SASEGT. The length of the CDR3 is 18 residues. The ends lost 2 bases at V and 3 bases at J; junction bases unmatched: 13.